This is a list of T cell receptor beta chains from one sample in a study of blood T cell repertoires in COVID-19. TCRdb's copy holds only in-frame clones and misses some; the assay was immunoSEQ multiplex PCR. The sample includes under 350,000 clones, roughly nine tenths seen only once; the top ten take roughly 2.3%. The sample taken for sequencing was peripheral blood. The receptors were sampled from a man aged 50-60 years with acute or convalescent COVID-19. Both conserved end residues are part of each CDR3. A D gene is named only where the DNA matches it firmly. Rows may omit the clone size; those that give it use once, few, many or a size class.

TRBD1	TRBV19	TRBJ1-2	NA	TGTGCCAGTAGGGGAACTGACAGGGACGGCTACACCTTC	CASRGTDRDGYTF
TRBD1	TRBV9	TRBJ1-2	NA	TGTGCCAGCAGCCCGACAGGGCAGGATAACTATGGCTACACCTTC	CASSPTGQDNYGYTF
NA	TRBV6-5	TRBJ1-6	NA	TGTGCCAGCAGCCTATCCTGGGCTAAGGATTCACCCCTCCACTTT	CASSLSWAKDSPLHF
NA	TRBV29-1	TRBJ2-3	NA	TGCAGCGTTGCGACCCCCAGCGGCACAGATACGCAGTATTTT	CSVATPSGTDTQYF
NA	TRBV14	TRBJ2-3	once	TGTGCCAGCAGCGCCTACTTCACAGATACGCAGTATTTT	CASSAYFTDTQYF
TRBD2	TRBV18	TRBJ2-3	NA	TGTGCCAGCTCACCAACTAGCGGAGAGGCAGATACGCAGTATTTT	CASSPTSGEADTQYF
NA	TRBV19	TRBJ1-2	NA	TGTGCCAGTCGGACACGGGCGGACTATGGCTACACCTTC	CASRTRADYGYTF
TRBD2	TRBV7-3	TRBJ2-1	NA	TGTGCCAGCAGCTTAGGAGCGGGGGGGAATGAGCAGTTCTTC	CASSLGAGGNEQFF
NA	TRBV2	TRBJ1-3	once	TGTGCCAGCAGTGAGTTGGGCACTGGAAACACCATATATTTT	CASSELGTGNTIYF
NA	TRBV2	TRBJ1-1	NA	TGTGCCAGCAGTGAATTGGGACTGATGAACACTGAAGCTTTCTTT	CASSELGLMNTEAFF
TRBD2	TRBV4-1	TRBJ2-2	NA	TGCGCCAGCAGCTCCGGACTAGCGGGGATCACCGGGGAGCTGTTTTTT	CASSSGLAGITGELFF
NA	TRBV29-1	TRBJ1-1	NA	TGCAGCGTTGTAACTCGGCAGGGAAACACTGAAGCTTTCTTT	CSVVTRQGNTEAFF
NA	TRBV6-4	TRBJ2-2	NA	TGTGCCAGCATCAGTGCACGGGGATTTACGAACACCGGGGAGCTGTTTTTT	CASISARGFTNTGELFF
NA	TRBV6-1	TRBJ2-5	NA	TGTGCCAGCAGTGAAGCGGTCCTCCAGTTGTACCAAGAGACCCAGTACTTC	CASSEAVLQLYQETQYF
TRBD1	TRBV4-1	TRBJ2-7	NA	TGCGCCAGCAGCCAAGGGACAGGGCTCAACGAGCAGTACTTC	CASSQGTGLNEQYF
NA	TRBV18	TRBJ1-3	NA	TGTGCCAGCTCACCAGGGGCGAACTCTGGAAACACCATATATTTT	CASSPGANSGNTIYF
NA	TRBV7-9	TRBJ2-3	NA	TGTGCCAGCAGCTTAGGGGGAGTACAAACAGATACGCAGTATTTT	CASSLGGVQTDTQYF
NA	TRBV27	TRBJ2-3	NA	TGTGCCAGCAGTTTATCAATTGTCAGGCTCACAGATACGCAGTATTTT	CASSLSIVRLTDTQYF
TRBD1	TRBV5-1	TRBJ2-2	NA	TGCGCCAGCAGCCCTGGGGACAGGGGAAGGACCGGGGAGCTGTTTTTT	CASSPGDRGRTGELFF
NA	TRBV29-1	TRBJ2-6	NA	TGCAGCGTTGTACAGCCTGGGGCCAACGTCCTGACTTTC	CSVVQPGANVLTF
NA	TRBV9	TRBJ1-3	NA	TGTGCCAGCAGCGTAGGAGGGCCTCAACAGGGATCCTCTGGAAACACCATATATTTT	CASSVGGPQQGSSGNTIYF
TRBD1	TRBV5-1	TRBJ1-4	NA	TGCGCCAGCAGCCAGGGACAGGGGGGAACTAATGAAAAACTGTTTTTT	CASSQGQGGTNEKLFF
NA	TRBV2	TRBJ1-2	NA	TGTGCCAGCAGCGCGGGACTTACGAACTATGGCTACACCTTC	CASSAGLTNYGYTF
TRBD2	TRBV13	TRBJ2-3	NA	TGTGCCAGCAGCTTACTAGCGGGGGCCCGTAGCACAGATACGCAGTATTTT	CASSLLAGARSTDTQYF
NA	TRBV2	TRBJ1-2	NA	TGTGCCAGCAGTACCGGGACTGGGAACTATGGCTACACCTTC	CASSTGTGNYGYTF
TRBD1	TRBV5-8	TRBJ1-2	NA	TGTGCCAGCAGCTGGGGGACAGGCGGAACTTATGGCTACACCTTC	CASSWGTGGTYGYTF
TRBD2	TRBV5-4	TRBJ2-1	NA	TGTGCCAGCAGCCCCGTGACTAGCGGGGGGAGAGGTGAGCAGTTCTTC	CASSPVTSGGRGEQFF
NA	TRBV30	TRBJ2-5	NA	TGTGCCTGGAGTTGGGGCGAGACCCAGTACTTC	CAWSWGETQYF
TRBD1	TRBV12-5	TRBJ2-7	NA	TGTGCTAGTGGTCCGTGGACAGGCAGCGTCATCCCTTACGAGCAGTACTTC	CASGPWTGSVIPYEQYF
NA	TRBV23-1	TRBJ2-1	NA	TGCGCCAGCAGTCAACGCCAGGGTTCTGAGCAGTTCTTC	CASSQRQGSEQFF
NA	TRBV7-9	TRBJ2-3	NA	TGTGCCAGCAGCCCCTTTGGGAGGGGGTCCTTAGATACGCAGTATTTT	CASSPFGRGSLDTQYF
NA	TRBV3-1/TRBV3-2	TRBJ2-7	NA	TGTGCCAGCAGCTGGACAGACGGGATTAACGAGCAGTACTTC	CASSWTDGINEQYF
TRBD2	TRBV11-3	TRBJ2-2	NA	TGTGCCAGCAGCTTAGGCCTAGCGGGGGCCCCGAACACCGGGGAGCTGTTTTTT	CASSLGLAGAPNTGELFF
NA	TRBV5-6	TRBJ2-3	NA	TGTGCCAGCAGCGTGGTGGACAGAGATACGCAGTATTTT	CASSVVDRDTQYF
NA	TRBV9	TRBJ2-7	once	TGTGCCAGCAGCGCCACAGGGCTCCCCTACGAGCAGTACTTC	CASSATGLPYEQYF
NA	TRBV7-9	TRBJ1-5	NA	TGTGCCAGCAGCTTAGCCGGGGGGCTTCAGCCCCAGCATTTT	CASSLAGGLQPQHF
NA	TRBV7-2	TRBJ2-1	NA	TGTGCCAGCAGCTTCGGGGGGCTAAATTTTCCCCTTCTCGGTGAGCAGTTCTTC	CASSFGGLNFPLLGEQFF